This T cell receptor (beta chain) was captured in a study of CD8 T cells in Susac syndrome. Turning to this clonotype: Antigen unknown.

Whole-study results and caveats: The relatively small number of individuals in the TCR sequencing and HLA analysis was acknowledged by the study.

With random hexamers, reverse transcription was performed on about 0.5 to 1 ug of RNA. By means of immunoSEQ multiplex PCR, TCR beta CDR3 spanning 54 Vbeta and 13 Jbeta underwent amplification. TCRdb redid the calling of the immunoSEQ multiplex PCR reads with MiXCR, one entry per CDR3 protein. Of 300,000 or so distinct CDR3 sequences listed, approximately 90% are singletons. The CDR3 contains 12 residues. Deletions cut 5 bases from V and 7 bases from J, with 8 bases between. Per germline, CDR1 MNHEY and CDR2 SVGAGI. Each multiple sclerosis control was a treatment-naive patient with relapsing-remitting disease that was either stable or active. While CD8+ and CD4+ T cells were isolated negatively, TEMRA cells were enriched by FACS.

The chain combines TRBV6-5 with TRBJ2-2, with TRBD1 as a possible D gene (6 bases). The origin of this receptor is a human donor with multiple sclerosis. Specimen: CD4+ T cells from PBMCs. CDR3 amino acids: CASSTGIGELFF. CDR3 DNA sequence: TGTGCCAGCAGTACAGGGATCGGGGAGCTGTTTTTT.